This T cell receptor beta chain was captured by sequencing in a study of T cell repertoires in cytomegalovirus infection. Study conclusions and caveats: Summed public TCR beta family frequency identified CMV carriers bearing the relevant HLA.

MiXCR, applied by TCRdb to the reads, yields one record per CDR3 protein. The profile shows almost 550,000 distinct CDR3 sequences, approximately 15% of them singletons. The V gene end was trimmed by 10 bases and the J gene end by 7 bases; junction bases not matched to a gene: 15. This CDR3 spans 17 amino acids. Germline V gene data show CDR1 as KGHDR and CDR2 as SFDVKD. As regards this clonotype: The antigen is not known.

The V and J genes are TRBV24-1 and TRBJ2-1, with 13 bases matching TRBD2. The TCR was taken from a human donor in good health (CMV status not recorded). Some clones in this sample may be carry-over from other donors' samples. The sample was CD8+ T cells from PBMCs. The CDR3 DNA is TGTGCCACTGGGCCTCGCTGGACTAGCGGGAGAAGGAATGAGCAGTTCTTC. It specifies CATGPRWTSGRRNEQFF.